Included here is one TCR beta chain sequence, with context. Antigen unknown. This sample is drawn from a study of shared clonotypes between healthy human individuals. Each sample came from a Caucasian adult donor living in Nashville, Tennessee. General study results and limits: Sampling covered blood only; tissue repertoires likely differ.

This CDR3 has 15 amino acids. Trimming at V came to 1 base and at J to 5 bases, leaving 8 bases not matched to a gene. Per germline, CDR1 SQVTM and CDR2 ANQGSEA. Deep was the level used in running the assay. Authors' methods: Junction-only immunoSEQ data arrived without quality scores, meaning filtering differed. This table comes from immunoSEQ multiplex PCR, and its TCRdb copy is limited to in-frame clones, with some not included. V and J calls and clone size are given by that table; D and trimming were obtained from the DNA. Among hundreds of thousands of clones listed, roughly four fifths were seen once.

The sequenced sample was PBMCs. J is TRBJ2-5 and V is TRBV29-1, with 9 bases fitting TRBD2. This TCR was recovered from a middle-aged woman in good health. Some clones in this sample may be carry-over from other donors' samples. The CDR3 region has the DNA TGCAGCGTTGAAGGTGGTAGCGGGAGAGGGGAGACCCAGTACTTC. Encoded protein: CSVEGGSGRGETQYF.